This TCR beta chain was obtained from a study of blood T cells in healthy people across ages. A remark on this clonotype: Antigen: not known.

Combining a sample-barcoded 5' primer with a J-beta primer mix, a second PCR ran for roughly 7 to 11 cycles. One entry per CDR3 protein results from TCRdb running MiXCR on the 5' RACE reads. The sample lists some 1.4 million distinct CDR3 sequences, roughly 40% occurring once. The CDR3 is 12 residues long. CDR1 is DFQATT, CDR2 SNEGSKA, per germline (reference sequence). The V and J ends lost 3 bases and 7 bases respectively, with 12 bases between them. Points from the study as a whole: CMV infection status of these donors was not known.

This sequence was found in a woman aged 18-35 years in good health. This rearrangement joins TRBV20-1 to TRBJ1-1; D gene uncertain. Sample: blood. The CDR3 coding sequence is TGCAGTGCTAGGGAGTCCGGGAATGAAGCTTTCTTT. This sequence encodes CSARESGNEAFF.